Presented here are 22 T cell receptor beta chains from one specimen sequenced in a study of blood T cell repertoires in COVID-19. Profiling relied on immunoSEQ multiplex PCR, and the TCRdb table lists in-frame clones only, not all of them. Of about 110,000 clones in the sample, nearly 80% were seen once. Sample: peripheral blood. Receptor source: an elderly woman with active or convalescent COVID-19.

The sample holds one count of this clone. The chain has TRBV5-1 and TRBJ2-3; D is perhaps TRBD1 (5 bases). This CDR3 contains 16 residues. V shed 0 bases and J shed 0 bases, with 11 bases lying between them. The V gene's germline CDR1 is SGHRS and CDR2 YFSETQ. CDR3: CASSLEGRKSTDTQYF. CDR3 DNA sequence: TGCGCCAGCAGCTTGGAGGGGCGGAAAAGCACAGATACGCAGTATTTT. Filled out from reference TRBV5-1 and TRBJ2-3, the complete variable domain reads KAGVTQTPRYLIKTRGQQVTLSCSPISGHRSVSWYQQTPGQGLQFLFEYFSETQRNKGNFPGRFSGRQFSNSRSEMNVSTLELGDSALYLCASSLEGRKSTDTQYFGPGTRLTVL.

The gene calls are TRBV24-1 and TRBJ2-1, with TRBD2 matching 14 bases. The V gene end was trimmed by 2 bases and the J gene end by 1 base; junction bases not matched to a gene: 6. The CDR3 extends over 19 amino acids. The germline V gene has CDR1 KGHDR and CDR2 SFDVKD. CDR3 coding DNA: TGTGCCACCAGTGATTCCGGGACTAGCGGGAGAGAGTCCTACAATGAGCAGTTCTTC. Its translation: CATSDSGTSGRESYNEQFF.

This chain links TRBV15 with TRBJ2-7; 8 bases line up with TRBD1. Trimming took 4 bases from V and 5 from J; bases not matched to a gene: 7. Germline loops: CDR1 LNHNV, CDR2 YYDKDF (reference sequence). The CDR3 is 14 residues long. The CDR3 sequence: CATSIRQGMHEQYF. CDR3 bases: TGTGCCACCAGCATTAGACAGGGGATGCACGAGCAGTACTTC.

This chain joins TRBV7-3 and TRBJ2-2, with 12 bases that match TRBD1. CDR1 SGHTA and CDR2 FQGTGA come from the germline V gene. This CDR3 has 18 amino acids. Trimming took 4 bases from V and 6 from J; bases not matched to a gene: 12. The DNA of the CDR3 is TGTGCCAGCAGCTCGAACCCGGGACAGGGGGCCGCAGCCGGGGAGCTGTTTTTT. Its translation: CASSSNPGQGAAAGELFF.

There are a few counts of this clone. The V and J genes are TRBV7-3 and TRBJ2-1; tentative D call: TRBD1 (5 bases). Germline CDR1 and CDR2: SGHTA and FQGTGA. The CDR3 spans 14 residues. Trimming cost V 2 bases and J 6 bases, with 11 bases left between them. The CDR3 sequence: CASSLSQGVNEQFF. DNA of the CDR3: TGTGCCAGCAGCTTATCTCAGGGTGTCAATGAGCAGTTCTTC.

The chain uses TRBV11-2 and TRBJ2-7, with a weak D call TRBD1 (5 bases). The CDR3 has 15 residues. V lost 7 bases to trimming and J lost 2 bases, with 18 bases between them. The V gene's germline CDR1 is SGHAT and CDR2 FQNNGV. Written as DNA, the CDR3 is TGTGCCAGCAACCATCCAGGGTTCTTACCCTACGAGCAGTACTTC. Amino acid sequence: CASNHPGFLPYEQYF.

This clone was seen just once. This chain links TRBV5-1 with TRBJ2-2, with 7 nucleotides matching TRBD1. The ends lost 0 bases at V and 7 bases at J; junction bases unmatched: 6. Germline values: CDR1 SGHRS, CDR2 YFSETQ. This CDR3 is built from 15 residues. CDR3 protein: CASSLDRQGGGELFF. As DNA, the CDR3 is TGCGCCAGCAGCTTGGACCGACAGGGCGGCGGGGAGCTGTTTTTT.

The chain employs TRBV5-1 and TRBJ2-1, with 12 bases matching TRBD2. The ends lost 5 bases at V and 4 bases at J; junction bases unmatched: 4. The germline V gene encodes CDR1 SGHRS and CDR2 YFSETQ. The CDR3 has 15 amino acids. The CDR3 protein is CASRYGLAGYNEQFF. CDR3 bases: TGCGCCAGCAGATATGGACTAGCGGGATACAATGAGCAGTTCTTC.

A few counts support this clone. The chain employs TRBV7-9 and TRBJ1-2, with 9 bases aligning to TRBD1. CDR1 is SEHNR, CDR2 FQNEAQ, per germline (reference sequence). The CDR3 covers 15 residues. Losses at the gene ends were 4 bases for V and 6 bases for J; bases not matched to a gene: 9. CDR3: CASSSPRWDRDGYTF. The CDR3 nucleotides are TGTGCCAGCAGCTCTCCAAGGTGGGACAGGGATGGCTACACCTTC.

The J gene is TRBJ2-2, the V gene TRBV5-4, with 7 bases matching TRBD1. The germline V gene has CDR1 SGHNT and CDR2 YYREEE (reference sequence). Germline trimming cut 4 bases from V and 3 bases from J; bases unmatched to any gene: 3. The CDR3 extends over 14 amino acids. CDR3 in DNA: TGTGCCAGCAGCGCAGGACAGGACACCGGGGAGCTGTTTTTT. The encoded protein is CASSAGQDTGELFF.

The chain employs TRBV28 and TRBJ1-6, with 7 bases that match TRBD1. Germline assignment: CDR1 MDHEN and CDR2 SYDVKM. This CDR3 spans 14 amino acids. V dropped 7 bases and J dropped 7; count of bases not matched to a gene: 7. The CDR3 region is CASTLQGRNSPLHF. The CDR3 bases are TGTGCCAGCACTCTACAGGGGCGGAATTCACCCCTCCACTTT.

The chain is built from TRBV10-3 and TRBJ1-2; D is perhaps TRBD1 (5 bases). V gave up 6 bases and J gave up 8 bases, with 19 bases separating them. The CDR3 length is 14 residues. CDR1 is ENHRY and CDR2 is SYGVKD in the germline V gene. Here the CDR3 DNA reads TGTGCCATCAGGGAAGTGGGGGAGGGGACCGGCTACACCTTC. Protein product: CAIREVGEGTGYTF.

This clone was recorded only once. The V and J genes are TRBV11-2 and TRBJ2-1, with a weak D call TRBD1 (6 bases). Germline CDR1 SGHAT, CDR2 FQNNGV. V was shortened by 8 bases and J by 3 bases, with 14 bases between the two germline ends. The CDR3 sequence is 14 residues long. The CDR3 nucleotides are TGTGCCAGCGAGCACAGGGACCTCTACAATGAGCAGTTCTTC. This translates into CASEHRDLYNEQFF.

A single count supports this clone. The rearrangement joins TRBV9 to TRBJ2-2, with TRBD1 identical over 8 bases. Per germline, CDR1 SGDLS and CDR2 YYNGEE. V lost 4 bases and J lost 1; bases outside the gene matches: 3. This CDR3 is built from 15 residues. The CDR3 loop reads CASSPGTGNTGELFF. For the CDR3, the DNA is TGTGCCAGCAGCCCCGGGACAGGGAACACCGGGGAGCTGTTTTTT.

Only one count was recorded for this clone. The chain has TRBV11-3 and TRBJ2-7, with TRBD2 matching 15 bases. The CDR3 is 16 amino acids. The junction had 8 bases not matched to a gene; V was cut back by 5 bases and J by 6 bases. CDR1 is SGHNT, CDR2 YENEEA, per germline. The DNA of the CDR3 is TGTGCCAGCAGCCCGGGACTAGCGGGAGGAGGCGGCGAGCAGTACTTC. This sequence encodes CASSPGLAGGGGEQYF.

The V and J genes are TRBV4-1 and TRBJ1-1; 8 nucleotides line up with TRBD1. The CDR3 contains 14 residues. J gave up 8 bases and V 4 bases, and 9 bases lay outside the gene matches. Germline loops: CDR1 MGHRA, CDR2 YSYEKL. The CDR3, as DNA: TGCGCCAGCAGCCCACCTGGCAGGGGGCTCGAAGCTTTCTTT. Protein sequence: CASSPPGRGLEAFF.

The chain uses TRBV28 and TRBJ2-5, with a possible D match to TRBD1 (6 bases). Trimming took off 2 bases at V and 4 bases at J, with 17 bases between the two ends. The CDR3 is 16 amino acids. The germline gives CDR1 MDHEN, CDR2 SYDVKM. The CDR3 DNA sequence: TGTGCCAGCAGTTTAAGGGTTCAGGGGTTAGGAGAGACCCAGTACTTC. Protein: CASSLRVQGLGETQYF.

The chain carries TRBV5-6 and TRBJ2-3, with 13 bases fitting TRBD2. Germline V gives CDR1 SGHDT, CDR2 YYEEEE. The V segment lost 4 bases and the J segment 6 bases; nucleotides outside the gene matches: 8. The length of the CDR3 is 16 residues. In DNA form, the CDR3 reads TGTGCCAGCAGCACGGGGACTAGCGGGATAATTGATACGCAGTATTTT. Protein: CASSTGTSGIIDTQYF.

The chain has TRBV27 and TRBJ2-4, with TRBD2 matching 9 bases. The trim removed 2 bases at V and 8 bases at J, leaving 10 bases unmatched. The germline V gene encodes CDR1 MNHEY and CDR2 SMNVEV (reference sequence). The CDR3 runs 16 residues. CDR3 bases: TGTGCCAGCAGTTTACGGTATATAGCGGGAGAGGACATTCAGTACTTC. Translated, it gives CASSLRYIAGEDIQYF.

V is TRBV25-1 and J is TRBJ2-2; 7 bases align to TRBD2. Germline V gene data show CDR1 as MGHDK and CDR2 as SYGVNS. The CDR3 runs to 14 residues. V lost 8 bases, J lost 0 bases, and 3 bases stayed unmatched. The chain's CDR3 is CASVGRANTGELFF. DNA of the CDR3: TGTGCCAGCGTGGGGAGGGCGAACACCGGGGAGCTGTTTTTT. The entire variable domain, with the rest obtained from reference TRBV25-1 and TRBJ2-2, is as follows: EADIYQTPRYLVIGTGKKITLECSQTMGHDKMYWYQQDPGMELHLIHYSYGVNSTEKGDLSSESTVSRIRTEHFPLTLESARPSHTSQYLCASVGRANTGELFFGEGSRLTVL.

V is TRBV19 and J is TRBJ2-1; 10 bases fit TRBD2. The CDR3 runs 13 residues. Trimming took 6 bases from V and 8 from J; bases not matched to a gene: 4. Germline loops: CDR1 LNHDA, CDR2 SQIVND (reference sequence). DNA of the CDR3: TGTGCCAGTAGGACTAGCGGGTGGGATGAGCAGTTCTTC. Amino acids: CASRTSGWDEQFF. The full variable domain, with the rest looked up from reference TRBV19 and TRBJ2-1, is DGGITQSPKYLFRKEGQNVTLSCEQNLNHDAMYWYRQDPGQGLRLIYYSQIVNDFQKGDIAEGYSVSREKKESFPLTVTSAQKNPTAFYLCASRTSGWDEQFFGPGTRLTVL.

The chain uses TRBV18 and TRBJ1-2; D ambiguous. V lost 0 bases to trimming and J lost 4 bases, with 9 bases between them. This CDR3 is 14 amino acids long. CDR1 KGHSH and CDR2 LQKENI come from the germline V gene. The CDR3 here is CASSPPSSGYGYTF. The CDR3 nucleotides are TGTGCCAGCTCACCACCTAGTTCGGGCTATGGCTACACCTTC.